Listed below are T cell receptor beta chains from one sample, sequenced in a study of PD-L1 blockade in urothelial cancer. The protocol was immunoSEQ multiplex PCR, while the TCRdb copy is restricted to in-frame clones and leaves out a portion. The sample carries around 110,000 clones, 85% to 95% recorded once. The sample consisted of PBMCs, taken around atezolizumab (anti-PD-L1) treatment. These receptors came from a man aged 60 to 75 with urothelial cancer. Both conserved end residues are part of each CDR3. Each record gives: clone size, V gene, CDR3 protein. The size field is filled for only some rows; it gives once, few, many or a size class.

>NA|TRBV10-3
CAISVEQGAEAFF
>few|TRBV6-5
CASSYSGGQTYEQYF
>NA|TRBV28
CASSDGTSGRGGYEQYF
>NA|TRBV4-1
CASSQEAGAGPDTQYF
>NA|TRBV5-1
CASSLALTGELSYEQYF
>NA|TRBV30
CAWKRAGSSYNSPLHF
>NA|TRBV5-1
CASSWGQGVGEKLFF
>NA|TRBV30
CAWSVLGGENTEAFF
>NA|TRBV7-2
CASSTRRYNEQFF
>once|TRBV6-5
CASSSDKGGEQYF
>NA|TRBV2
CASSSSTDTQYF
>NA|TRBV10-1
CASSDGTRTDNEQFF
>NA|TRBV4-1
CASSSNFFQRGSYNEQFF
>NA|TRBV2
CASRTSGTGERAQHF
>NA|TRBV9
CASSVGTSGDRDTQYF
>NA|TRBV5-1
CASSLHGSGSSDEQFF
>few|TRBV4-3
CASSLQGDTEAFF
>NA|TRBV2
CASIRPGQGYEQYF
>NA|TRBV6-6
CASRSLSGGTTDTQYF
>NA|TRBV5-4
CASSYSNSGRAYEQYF
>NA|TRBV7-2
CASSYTGDHEQYF
>few|TRBV4-2
CASSQGTGVTDTQYF
>NA|TRBV5-1
CASSLLVHTDTQYF
>few|TRBV19
CASSITSDRASPLHF
>NA|TRBV5-1
CASSLQLQEGDTQYF
>once|TRBV2
CASAQHYEQYF
>NA|TRBV25-1
CASSAPGGSPLHF
>NA|TRBV15
CATSIDRGHEQYF
>NA|TRBV7-2
CASSLAGGSTNEQFF
>NA|TRBV7-2
CASSVGGGYTEAFF
>NA|TRBV10-3
CAISAESGGLYEQYF
>NA|TRBV19
CASSRENSGNTIYF
>NA|TRBV4-1
CASSQAFRHRRVQETQYF
>NA|TRBV7-2
CASRPNRGQNYGYTF
>NA|TRBV5-3
CARSLEVLRREGTDTQYF
>NA|TRBV7-9
CASSLSGTSGSTEQFF
>NA|TRBV7-6
CASSRTTSVTPDEQYF
>NA|TRBV5-1
CASGNAYEQYF
>NA|TRBV7-9
CASSRNQGAGEQFF
>NA|TRBV7-2
CASSFSGQNTGELFF
>NA|TRBV6-6
CASSQNGGFDTQYF
>NA|TRBV11-2
CASSLGTSGTLQETQYF
>NA|TRBV29-1
CSVEGGLAYNEQFF
>NA|TRBV5-1
CASSLAAGGDYGYTF
>NA|TRBV7-9
CASSPGVGVQETQYF
>NA|TRBV19
CASSIARLVGEQFF
>NA|TRBV28
CASSFGLAGTDTQYF
>NA|TRBV7-9
CASSIQGQPQHF
>NA|TRBV7-9
CASSLAEGAWQYF
>NA|TRBV4-1
CASSQGVGLAGRPSYNEQFF
>NA|TRBV18
CASSRSGGYGYTF
>NA|TRBV7-9
CASRNRDRGETQYF
>NA|TRBV6-6
CASGGENIQYF
>once|TRBV5-1
CASSLGGESDGYTF